One T cell receptor (beta chain) is described in this entry. Its specificity is not known. Quantitative 5'-RACE with molecular barcodes was used to make the TCR beta libraries. TCRdb fed the 5' RACE reads into MiXCR, producing one record per CDR3 protein. The sample records about 390,000 distinct CDR3 sequences, under 25% being singletons. These data originate in a study of CD8 T cells in ankylosing spondylitis. Overall study findings and caveats: It appeared that ankylosing spondylitis blood was characterized by a TCR beta motif of under ten highly homologous variants.

V was trimmed by 6 bases and J by 5 bases, leaving 7 bases between them. This CDR3 spans 10 amino acids. The germline CDR1 and CDR2 sequences are DFQATT and SNEGSKA (reference sequence). The TCR sequence derives from a male donor with ankylosing spondylitis. Sequencing was carried out using blood, either unsorted or a sorted T cell fraction (not recorded which). The V call is TRBV20-1, the J call TRBJ2-5; no definite D call. The DNA for the CDR3 is TGCAGTGCGCTGTTGGAGACCCAGTACTTC. Its protein product is CSALLETQYF.